This TCR beta chain is drawn from a study of blood T cell repertoires in COVID-19. As for the study in general: PBMCs, B-cell-depleted T cells, or T cells provided the cDNA or gDNA that made up the material.

CDR1 is MGHRA and CDR2 is YSYEKL in the germline V gene. This CDR3 comprises 17 residues. Unmatched junction bases numbered 6, after V lost 0 bases and J lost 3 bases. Per the study methods: The authors estimated nucleated cell counts from reference gene primer amplification. Sequencing was performed with immunoSEQ multiplex PCR; in TCRdb, only in-frame clones are kept and a portion is missing. V and J calls and clone size are copied from that table; D and trimming were computed from the DNA. Counted here are fewer than 250,000 clones, 80% to 95% occurring once; the ten biggest clones make up roughly 0.8%.

Input material: peripheral blood. The chain uses TRBV4-1 and TRBJ1-3; 9 nucleotides match TRBD1. This receptor was identified in a man younger than 40 with COVID-19, enrolled during active disease. CDR3 in DNA: TGCGCCAGCAGCCAAGAGTACAGGGGGCGAATTGGAAACACCATATATTTT. Translated, it gives CASSQEYRGRIGNTIYF.